This T cell receptor (beta chain) was identified during a study of blood T cell repertoires in COVID-19. The wider study: Sources were T cells, B-cell-depleted T cells, or PBMCs; the material itself was cDNA or gDNA.

This clone was found a few times. Sequenced by immunoSEQ multiplex PCR; TCRdb stores in-frame clones only, minus some. The sample includes 240,000 or so clones, around 80% of them seen just once. The CDR3 loop spans 16 amino acids. Germline CDR1 KGHDR, CDR2 SFDVKD. The J segment lost 0 bases and the V segment lost 0 bases, leaving 1 base of the junction unmatched. The TCR originated in a woman older than 75 with acute or convalescent COVID-19. The sample taken for sequencing was peripheral blood. This rearrangement joins TRBV24-1 to TRBJ2-3, with 8 bases that match TRBD2. The CDR3 nucleotides are TGTGCCACCAGTGATTTGACTAGCGGCAGCACAGATACGCAGTATTTT. Translation gives CATSDLTSGSTDTQYF.